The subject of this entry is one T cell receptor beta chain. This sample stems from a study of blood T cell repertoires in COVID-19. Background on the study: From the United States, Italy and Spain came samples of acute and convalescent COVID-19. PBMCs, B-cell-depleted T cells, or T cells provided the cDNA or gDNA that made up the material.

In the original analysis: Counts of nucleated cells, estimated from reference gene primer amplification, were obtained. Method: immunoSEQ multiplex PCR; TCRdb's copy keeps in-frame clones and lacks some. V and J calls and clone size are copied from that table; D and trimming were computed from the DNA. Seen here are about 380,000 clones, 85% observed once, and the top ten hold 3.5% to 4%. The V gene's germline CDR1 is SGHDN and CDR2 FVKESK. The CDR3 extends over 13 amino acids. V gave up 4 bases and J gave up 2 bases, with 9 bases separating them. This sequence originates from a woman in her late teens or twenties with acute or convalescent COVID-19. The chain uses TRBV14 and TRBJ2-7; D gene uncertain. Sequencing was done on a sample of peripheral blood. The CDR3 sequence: CASSLVETYEQYF. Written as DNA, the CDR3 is TGTGCCAGCAGCCTTGTCGAGACCTACGAGCAGTACTTC.